This TCR beta chain was sequenced during a study of glioma-infiltrating T cells. V lost 6 bases and J lost 5, with 10 bases in between. This CDR3 contains 12 residues. The germline V gene encodes CDR1 MDHEN and CDR2 SYDVKM. Using RNA template, CDR3s of TCR alpha and beta were amplified with iRepertoire arm-PCR. For one-step reverse transcription and amplification, about 90-450 ng of tissue mRNA or PBMC total RNA was used. TCRdb re-derived calls from the multiplex PCR reads in MiXCR, one entry per CDR3 protein. The table has under 150,000 distinct CDR3 sequences, more than 20% seen once; the top ten hold 27%. Findings and caveats of the study: Tissue-blood divergence was below expectation in non-neoplastic patients, above in gliomas. CDR3 overlap between tissue and blood was very small.

This clonotype was detected ten times or more. Its matching antigen is unknown. The chain recombines TRBV28 with TRBJ1-1; perhaps TRBD1 as D (5 bases). This receptor was taken from a human donor with low-grade glioma or glioblastoma, undergoing nonglioma brain surgery, or in good health (not recorded which). The sequenced sample consisted of glioma tissue, nonneoplastic brain tissue, or PBMCs (not recorded which). The CDR3 region has the DNA TGTGCCAGCAGCCAGGACATAACTGAAGCTTTCTTT. It encodes CASSQDITEAFF.